This T cell receptor beta chain is from a study of T cells in Graves' hyperthyroidism and ophthalmopathy. Study as a whole: Sampling of peripheral blood happened at initial diagnosis, prior to any treatment.

This clonotype was counted many times. One junction end does not reproduce the germline sequence, and a read error may be involved. No progression to ophthalmopathy during 18 months of follow-up defined stable disease. Newly diagnosed patients aged 18 to 65 had hyperthyroidism of under 2 months' duration. Out of over 7.5 ml of fresh peripheral blood came the PBMCs. The CDR3 is made up of 15 amino acids. The V gene's germline CDR1 is MNHNS and CDR2 SASEGT. Amplification of TCR beta CDR3 regions used RNA as the template. A first-round RT-PCR of the TCR CDR3 used the HTBI primer set. TCRdb called the multiplex PCR reads again in MiXCR, with one record for every CDR3 protein. Of fewer than 350,000 distinct CDR3 sequences in the sample, approximately 13% were seen once.

Sequencing was performed on blood. The chain joins TRBV6-1 to TRBJ1-1; tentative D call: TRBD1 (5 bases). This sequence originates from a woman between 40 and 50 years old with Graves' hyperthyroidism. As DNA, the CDR3 is TGTGCCAGCAGTGCAGGGAACGGTTGGAACACTGGAGCTTTCTTT. Its protein is CASSAGNGWNTGAFF.